Below are 9 T cell receptor beta chains sequenced from a single sample in a study of blood T cells in healthy people across ages. PCR was performed a second time for about 7 to 12 cycles using a sample-barcoded 5' primer and a J-beta primer mix. TCRdb recomputed calls from the 5' RACE reads with MiXCR, one row per CDR3 protein. The table shows more than 650,000 distinct CDR3 sequences, with 20% to 25% occurring only once. The sequencing input was blood. These receptors originate from a man aged 65 to 85 in good health.

This clonotype was detected a few times. The chain has TRBV12-3 or TRBV12-4 and TRBJ2-1; no clear D gene. Trimming cost V 5 bases and J 4 bases, with 12 bases left between them. The CDR3 totals 14 residues. The CDR3 loop reads CASSPIGQYNEQFF. CDR3 sequence (DNA): TGTGCCAGCAGTCCGATCGGGCAGTACAATGAGCAGTTCTTC.

V gene TRBV12-3 or TRBV12-4 combines with J gene TRBJ2-5; 12 bases fit TRBD2. The end of the DNA is better explained by TRBJ2-1, so the J call may be wrong. This CDR3 has 17 residues. CDR3 sequence reads: CASSLLRLAGAYNEQFF. CDR3 sequence (DNA): TGTGCCAGCAGTTTACTGCGACTAGCGGGGGCGTACAATGAGCAGTTCTTC.

The rearrangement uses TRBV29-1 and TRBJ2-1, with D possibly being TRBD1 or TRBD2 (6 bases each). This CDR3 has 12 amino acids. Trimming left V 6 bases short and J 8 bases short, with 14 bases between. The germline gives CDR1 SQVTM, CDR2 ANQGSEA. CDR3 loop: CSVGGAPYEQFF. In nucleotides, the CDR3 is TGCAGCGTGGGGGGCGCCCCGTATGAGCAGTTCTTC.

CDR3 coding DNA: TGTGCCAGCGCATCAGGGTTGGCTCAGCCCCAGCATTTT. This encodes CASASGLAQPQHF. The chain combines TRBV27 with TRBJ1-5; possible D gene TRBD1, 5 bases. V was clipped by 8 bases and J by 6 bases, with 14 bases between them. CDR3 length equals 13 residues. Germline CDR1 is MNHEY and CDR2 is SMNVEV (reference sequence).

The chain links TRBV6-5 to TRBJ2-4; D not certain. Trimming took 6 bases from V and 0 from J, leaving 9 bases between them. The CDR3 consists of 14 residues. Germline CDR1 and CDR2: MNHEY and SVGAGI. CDR3 loop: CASRRNLAKNIQYF. For the CDR3, the DNA is TGTGCCAGCAGAAGGAATCTAGCCAAAAACATTCAGTACTTC.

This clonotype was recorded a few times. The CDR3 region has the DNA TGTGCCAGCAGCTTAGCGCTGGGAAAGGCGGAAAAACTGTTTTTT. Translated, it gives CASSLALGKAEKLFF. The chain recombines TRBV7-9 with TRBJ1-4; D is unresolved. This CDR3 spans 15 amino acids. Trimming removed 0 bases from V and 8 bases from J, with 13 bases in between. CDR1 is SEHNR, CDR2 FQNEAQ, per germline (reference sequence).

The rearrangement joins TRBV12-3 or TRBV12-4 to TRBJ2-7; 9 bases map to TRBD2. Unmatched junction bases numbered 23, after V lost 5 bases and J lost 9 bases. The CDR3 length is 18 residues. The CDR3 sequence is CASSGAASGKLWPWGQYF. The CDR3 DNA follows: TGTGCCAGCAGTGGCGCAGCTAGCGGGAAACTTTGGCCCTGGGGGCAGTACTTC.

The V and J genes are TRBV14 and TRBJ2-5; no firm D call. The DNA end favors TRBJ2-1, so the J call may be wrong. CDR1 SGHDN and CDR2 FVKESK come from the germline V gene. The CDR3 spans 13 residues. The CDR3 coding sequence is TGTGCCAGCAGCACGACTTATACCAATGAGCAGTTCTTC. This sequence encodes CASSTTYTNEQFF.

V is TRBV12-3 or TRBV12-4 and J is TRBJ1-1; 10 bases are a match to TRBD1. The CDR3 consists of 15 residues. Losses at the gene ends were 2 bases for V and 1 base for J; bases not matched to a gene: 1. CDR3 amino acids: CASSLRDRGNTEAFF. The CDR3 DNA reads as TGTGCCAGCAGTTTAAGGGACAGGGGGAACACTGAAGCTTTCTTT.